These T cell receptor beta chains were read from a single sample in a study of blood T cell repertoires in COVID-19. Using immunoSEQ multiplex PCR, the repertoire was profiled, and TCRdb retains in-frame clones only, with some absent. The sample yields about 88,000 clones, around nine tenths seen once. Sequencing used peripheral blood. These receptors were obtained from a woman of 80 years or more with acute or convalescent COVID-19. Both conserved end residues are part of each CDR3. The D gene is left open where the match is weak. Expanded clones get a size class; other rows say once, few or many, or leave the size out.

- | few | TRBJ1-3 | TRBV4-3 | TGCGCCAGCAGCCTCGGTCCTCAGGGTGGTGCTGGAAACACCATATATTTT | CASSLGPQGGAGNTIYF
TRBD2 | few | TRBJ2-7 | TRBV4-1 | TGCGCCAGCAGTGTTACTAGCGGGAGGGACTACGAGCAGTACTTC | CASSVTSGRDYEQYF
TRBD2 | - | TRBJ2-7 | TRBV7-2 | TGTGCCAGCAGCTTAGCAGGGCTAGCGGGCGGGGAGCAGTACTTC | CASSLAGLAGGEQYF
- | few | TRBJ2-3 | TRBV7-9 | TGTGCCAGCAGCACAAGACAGACAGATACGCAGTATTTT | CASSTRQTDTQYF
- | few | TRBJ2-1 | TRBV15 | TGTGCCACCAGCAGAGCAGCAGGGGTGCCCTACAATGAGCAGTTCTTC | CATSRAAGVPYNEQFF
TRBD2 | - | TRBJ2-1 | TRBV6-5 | TGTGCCAGCAGTAGAGGGACTAGCCGGAATGAGCAGTTCTTC | CASSRGTSRNEQFF
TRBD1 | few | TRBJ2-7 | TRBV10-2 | TGCGCCAGCTCCGGGGACAGGGCTTTCTCGCAGTACTTC | CASSGDRAFSQYF
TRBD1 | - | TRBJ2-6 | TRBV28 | TGTGCCAGCAGCGTCGGGGACAGGCCCTCTGGGGCCAACGTCCTGACTTTC | CASSVGDRPSGANVLTF
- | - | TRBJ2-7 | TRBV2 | TGTGCCAGCAGTTCCCAGGGCTACGAGCAGTACTTC | CASSSQGYEQYF
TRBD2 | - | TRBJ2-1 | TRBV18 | TGTGCCAGCTCACGACTGGGACTAGCGGGAGTAGGTGAGCAGTTCTTC | CASSRLGLAGVGEQFF
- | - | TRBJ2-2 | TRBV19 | TGTGCCAGCAGACTAGGTTTAATCACCGGGGAGCTGTTTTTT | CASRLGLITGELFF
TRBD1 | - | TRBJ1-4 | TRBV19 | TGTGCCAGTAGCATAACAGGGGAAGATGAAAAACTGTTTTTT | CASSITGEDEKLFF
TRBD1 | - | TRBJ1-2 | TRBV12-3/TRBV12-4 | TGTGCCAGCAGTTTCGACAGGGTTGGCTACACCTTC | CASSFDRVGYTF
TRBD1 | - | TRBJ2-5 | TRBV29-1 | TGCAGCCTCACCGGCGGGCAGGGGGCAAGAGAGACCCAGTACTTC | CSLTGGQGARETQYF
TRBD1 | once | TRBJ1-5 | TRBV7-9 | TGTGCCAGCAGCGCGCCTATGACAGGGGAAACGTGGCAGCCCCAGCATTTT | CASSAPMTGETWQPQHF
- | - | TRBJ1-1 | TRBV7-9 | TGTGCCAGCAGCCCGGGGGGGAGCACTGAAGCTTTCTTT | CASSPGGSTEAFF
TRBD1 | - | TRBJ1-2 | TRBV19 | TGTGCCACCAAACGTGGGGGACAGCTAAACTATGGCTACACCTTC | CATKRGGQLNYGYTF
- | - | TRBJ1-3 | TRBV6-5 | TGTGCCACCAGAGGACAGCACCATCCGGAGGCCACCATATATTTT | CATRGQHHPEATIYF
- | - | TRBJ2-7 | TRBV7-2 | TGTGCCAGCAGCGTGGACAGTATGGGTTACGAGCAGTACTTC | CASSVDSMGYEQYF
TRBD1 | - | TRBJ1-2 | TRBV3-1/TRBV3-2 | TGTGCCAGCAGTAAGGAGGGACAGAACTATGGCTACACCTTC | CASSKEGQNYGYTF
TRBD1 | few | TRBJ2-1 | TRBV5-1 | TGCGCCAGCAGCTTGACAGGGGGTTCAGTTGAGCAGTTCTTC | CASSLTGGSVEQFF
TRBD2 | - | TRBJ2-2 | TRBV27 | TGTGCCAGCAGCCCCGGGACTAGCGGGAGGGCCGGGGCCGGGGAGCTGTTTTTT | CASSPGTSGRAGAGELFF
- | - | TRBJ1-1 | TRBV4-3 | TGCGCCAGCAGCGCTACTCTGAACAGGGCCACTGAAGCTTTCTTT | CASSATLNRATEAFF
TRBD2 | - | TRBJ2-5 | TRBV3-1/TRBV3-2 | TGTGCCAGCAGCCAAGAGGGGCGGGGGTTTCAAGAGACCCAGTACTTC | CASSQEGRGFQETQYF
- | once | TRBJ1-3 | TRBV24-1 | TGTGCCACCAGTGATTCCGGGGTGCCGATCTCTGGAAACACCATATATTTT | CATSDSGVPISGNTIYF
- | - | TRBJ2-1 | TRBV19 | TGTGCCAGTAGGAAGGGCGGGGGCCTCCACAATGAGCAGTTCTTC | CASRKGGGLHNEQFF
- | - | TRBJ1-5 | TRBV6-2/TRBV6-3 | TGTGCCAGCAGTTATCGGCGGGATCAGCCCCAGCATTTT | CASSYRRDQPQHF
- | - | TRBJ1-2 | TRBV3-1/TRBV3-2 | TGTGCCAGCAGCCAAGCAGGACAGAACTATGGCTACACCTTC | CASSQAGQNYGYTF
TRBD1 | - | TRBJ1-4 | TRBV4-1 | TGCGCCAGCAGCCAAGTGCCGGGACAGGGGTATGAAAAACTGTTTTTT | CASSQVPGQGYEKLFF
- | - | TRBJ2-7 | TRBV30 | TGTGCCTGGAGTGTAACTATACCATCCTACGAGCAGTACTTC | CAWSVTIPSYEQYF
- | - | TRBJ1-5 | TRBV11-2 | TGTGCCAGCAGCTCGACAGGTCCCCAGCATTTT | CASSSTGPQHF
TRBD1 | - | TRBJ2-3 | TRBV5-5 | TGTGCCAGCAGCCCCTTGCCCGGACAGGCGGTTGTATCTAGCACAGATACGCAGTATTTT | CASSPLPGQAVVSSTDTQYF
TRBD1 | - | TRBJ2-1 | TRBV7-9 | TGTGCCAGCCCGGACAGGGGGTACAATGAGCAGTTCTTC | CASPDRGYNEQFF
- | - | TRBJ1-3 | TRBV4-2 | TGTGCCAGCAGCCAAGAACCCGGGAGCTCTGGAAACACCATATATTTT | CASSQEPGSSGNTIYF
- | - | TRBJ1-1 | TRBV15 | TGTGCCACCAGCAGAGATGGGAGGGTAAACACTGAAGCTTTCTTT | CATSRDGRVNTEAFF
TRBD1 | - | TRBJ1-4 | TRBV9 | TGTGCCAGCAGTCTTCAGGGGGACAATGAAAAACTGTTTTTT | CASSLQGDNEKLFF
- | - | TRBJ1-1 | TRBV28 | TGTGCCACCTCTCAAGGGGCTGAAGCTTTCTTT | CATSQGAEAFF
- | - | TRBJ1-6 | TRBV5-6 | TGTGCCAGCACCGAGGGTGTTTATAATTCACCCCTCCACTTT | CASTEGVYNSPLHF
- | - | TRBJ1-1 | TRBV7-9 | TGTGCCAGCAGCCGAGCCCCCACTGAAGCTTTCTTT | CASSRAPTEAFF
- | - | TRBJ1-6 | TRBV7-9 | TGTGCCAGCAGTCGAGACTATAATTCACCCCTCCACTTT | CASSRDYNSPLHF
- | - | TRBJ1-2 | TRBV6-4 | TGTGCCAGCAGTGATCTAAAGGGGAGCTACACCTTC | CASSDLKGSYTF
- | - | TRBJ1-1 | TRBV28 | TGTGCCAGCAGTTTAGATACCGGGACATCTGGTACTGAAGCTTTCTTT | CASSLDTGTSGTEAFF
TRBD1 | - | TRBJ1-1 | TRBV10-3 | TGTGCCATCAGTAAAACAGGGGGGAACACTGAAGCTTTCTTT | CAISKTGGNTEAFF
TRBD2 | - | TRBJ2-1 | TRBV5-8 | TGTGCCAGCAGCCGCCCAGCGGGAGCAGTCGATGAGCAGTTCTTC | CASSRPAGAVDEQFF
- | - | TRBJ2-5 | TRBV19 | TGTGCCAGTAGTCCACTAGGAAGAGAGACCCAGTACTTC | CASSPLGRETQYF
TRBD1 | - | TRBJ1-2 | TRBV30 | TGTGCCTGGAGCTTGGGGGGACAGGGTTTCTATGGCTACACCTTC | CAWSLGGQGFYGYTF
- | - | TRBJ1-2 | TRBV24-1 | TGTGCCACCAGTGATGCAGGGACAAACTATGGCTACACCTTC | CATSDAGTNYGYTF
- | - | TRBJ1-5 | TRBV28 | TGTGCCAGCAGCCATTCCCGGACAAACACCAAATGGCCCCAGCATTTT | CASSHSRTNTKWPQHF
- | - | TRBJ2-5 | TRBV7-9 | TGTGCCAGCAGCGAGCGGATGCAAGAGACCCAGTACTTC | CASSERMQETQYF
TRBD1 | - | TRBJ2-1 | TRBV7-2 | TGTGCCAGCAGCCCCGGGACAGCCAACAATGAGCAGTTCTTC | CASSPGTANNEQFF
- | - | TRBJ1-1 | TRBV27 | TGTGCCAGCAGCTCAGGGGTTACTGAAGCTTTCTTT | CASSSGVTEAFF
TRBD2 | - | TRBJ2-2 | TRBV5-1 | TGCGCCAGCAGCTCCCATGGGGCTAGCGGGGGCGTCGGGGAGCTGTTTTTT | CASSSHGASGGVGELFF
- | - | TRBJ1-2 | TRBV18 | TGTGCCAGCTCACCAAGTACTCGGCCAGGGAATGGCTACACCTTC | CASSPSTRPGNGYTF
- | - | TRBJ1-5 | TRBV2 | TGTGCCAGCAGTGATAGGGGGTCCCAGCATTTT | CASSDRGSQHF
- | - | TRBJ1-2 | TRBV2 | TGTGCCAGCACGCGGTATGACTATGGCTACACCTTC | CASTRYDYGYTF